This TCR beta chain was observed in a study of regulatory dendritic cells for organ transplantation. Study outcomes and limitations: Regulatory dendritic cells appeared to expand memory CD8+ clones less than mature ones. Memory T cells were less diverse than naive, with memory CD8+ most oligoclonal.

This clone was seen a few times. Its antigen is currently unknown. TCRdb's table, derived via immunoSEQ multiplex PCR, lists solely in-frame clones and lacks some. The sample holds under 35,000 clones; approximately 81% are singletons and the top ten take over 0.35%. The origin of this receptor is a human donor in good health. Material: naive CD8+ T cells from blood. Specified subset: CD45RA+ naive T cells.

CDR3 sequence: CASSFPQGLNTEAFF. As DNA, the CDR3 is TGTGCCAGCAGCTTTCCCCAGGGCCTGAACACTGAAGCTTTCTTT. The J gene is TRBJ1-1, the V gene TRBV5-4, with a possible D match to TRBD1 (5 bases). This CDR3 is 15 amino acids long. Germline V lookup: CDR1 SGHNT, CDR2 YYREEE (reference sequence). Trimming left V 2 bases short and J 0 bases short, with 11 bases between.